These 11 T cell receptor beta chains were sequenced from one sample in a study of cytomegalovirus exposure and HLA in healthy donors. Primers for the PCR totalled 60 Vbeta and 13 Jbeta. Clones were read by immunoSEQ multiplex PCR, and TCRdb kept only the in-frame ones, dropping some. The data hold 140,000 to 150,000 clones, with 60% to 80% observed a single time. The sample taken for sequencing was PBMCs. Every receptor here comes from a male donor in good health and CMV-seronegative.

This rearrangement joins TRBV10-1 to TRBJ2-2; maybe TRBD2 (5 bases). Germline CDR1 reads WNHNN; CDR2 reads SYGVQD (reference sequence). V was pared by 4 bases and J by 3 bases, with 12 bases between. This CDR3 is 15 amino acids long. The CDR3 DNA is TGCGCCAGCAGTGGCGAGGGAGCCTACACCGGGGAGCTGTTTTTT. As protein: CASSGEGAYTGELFF.

The chain recombines TRBV19 with TRBJ1-1, with 7 bases matching TRBD1. Germline CDR1 is LNHDA and CDR2 is SQIVND (reference sequence). The CDR3 contains 19 residues. With 2 bases clipped from V and 1 base from J, the junction kept 16 bases outside the gene matches. The CDR3 sequence: CASSIRQPGQRRRNTEAFF. CDR3 DNA: TGTGCCAGTAGTATACGTCAGCCGGGACAGAGGAGGAGGAACACTGAAGCTTTCTTT.

V gene TRBV6-5 combines with J gene TRBJ2-7; 8 nucleotides agree with TRBD1. The germline CDR1 and CDR2 sequences are MNHEY and SVGAGI. The length of the CDR3 is 15 residues. The V and J ends lost 8 bases and 4 bases, in that order; junction bases with no gene match: 13. The CDR3 DNA follows: TGTGCCAGCGTCAGAGACGGGACAGGATCTTACGAGCAGTACTTC. This codes for CASVRDGTGSYEQYF.

The chain employs TRBV6-1 and TRBJ2-4, with D perhaps matching TRBD2 (7 bases). Looked up from germline, CDR1 is MNHNS and CDR2 is SASEGT. This CDR3 is built from 15 residues. The V end lost 7 bases, the J end lost 0 bases, and 13 bases lay between the germline ends. Written as DNA, the CDR3 is TGTGCCAGCACCACGGGGGGCGCAGCCAAAAACATTCAGTACTTC. Residues: CASTTGGAAKNIQYF.

J is TRBJ1-6 and V is TRBV6-5; D is perhaps TRBD1 (5 bases). V dropped 7 bases and J dropped 6 bases, with 13 bases sitting between them. This CDR3 has 14 amino acids. Germline CDR1 is MNHEY and CDR2 is SVGAGI. DNA for the CDR3: TGTGCCAGCAATCCCTCGGGGGGTAATTCACCCCTCCACTTT. Protein sequence: CASNPSGGNSPLHF.

The chain carries TRBV5-1 and TRBJ2-7; D is uncertain. This CDR3 region has 16 residues. CDR1 is SGHRS, CDR2 YFSETQ, per germline. V lost 5 bases and J 2 bases, leaving 20 bases between the germline ends. CDR3 residues: CASSPTLSTATYEQYF. CDR3 coding DNA: TGCGCCAGCAGTCCTACCTTAAGTACAGCAACCTACGAGCAGTACTTC.

This rearrangement joins TRBV29-1 to TRBJ2-7, with 7 positions matching TRBD1. CDR3 length: 12 residues. The germline V gene encodes CDR1 SQVTM and CDR2 ANQGSEA. The J segment lost 2 bases and the V segment lost 2 bases, leaving 0 bases of the junction unmatched. DNA for the CDR3: TGCAGCGTTGAACAGGGGGCCTACGAGCAGTACTTC. As protein: CSVEQGAYEQYF.

The chain carries TRBV30 and TRBJ1-3; 7 nucleotides align to TRBD1. CDR3 length: 16 residues. With 4 bases clipped from V and 2 bases from J, the junction kept 11 bases outside the gene matches. CDR1 GTSNPN and CDR2 SVGIG come from the germline V gene (reference sequence). The CDR3 nucleotides are TGTGCCTGGACCATCCTAGGACAGGTGGCTGGAAACACCATATATTTT. Residues: CAWTILGQVAGNTIYF.

The V call is TRBV11-2, the J call TRBJ2-1; D might be TRBD2 (6 bases). The CDR3 sequence is 13 residues long. Between the trimmed V and J ends, which lost 0 bases and 12 bases, there was a span of 12 bases. Germline lookup yields CDR1 SGHAT and CDR2 FQNNGV. This CDR3 reads CASSLESLGGQFF. The CDR3 DNA is TGTGCCAGCAGCTTAGAATCCCTCGGGGGGCAGTTCTTC.

This chain joins TRBV6-4 and TRBJ2-5, with 7 bases identical to TRBD2. Germline CDR1 MRHNA, CDR2 SNTAGT. The junction had 19 bases not matched to a gene; V was cut back by 0 bases and J by 3 bases. This CDR3 contains 20 residues. CDR3 amino acids: CASSDSRVEAAGVREETQYF. CDR3 coding DNA: TGTGCCAGCAGTGACTCTAGGGTTGAGGCGGCGGGAGTTAGAGAAGAGACCCAGTACTTC.

V gene TRBV7-2 combines with J gene TRBJ2-1; D may be TRBD2 (5 bases). Germline CDR1 reads SGHTA; CDR2 reads FQGNSA. The CDR3 extends over 14 amino acids. V lost 1 base, J lost 7 bases, and 11 bases lay in between. The CDR3 here is CASSLERTLNEQFF. CDR3 coding DNA: TGTGCCAGCAGCTTAGAACGGACTCTAAATGAGCAGTTCTTC.